This T cell receptor (beta chain) was identified during a study of blood T cell repertoires in COVID-19. As for the study in general: Samples came from the United States, Italy and Spain, spanning acute and convalescent COVID-19. Sources were T cells, B-cell-depleted T cells, or PBMCs; the material itself was cDNA or gDNA.

CDR1 is SGHTA, CDR2 FQGNSA, per germline. This CDR3 is built from 14 residues. Trimming removed 1 base at V and 9 bases at J, with 13 bases between. Repertoires were generated with immunoSEQ multiplex PCR, while TCRdb's copy carries only in-frame clones and drops some. The sample shows hundreds of thousands of clones, approximately 86% of them seen only once. The sequence was collected from a man aged 65 to 79 with acute or convalescent COVID-19. Specimen: peripheral blood. The chain employs TRBV7-2 and TRBJ2-1; unclear D gene. DNA for the CDR3: TGTGCCAGCAGCTTAGTGGTCGATGTTAGTGAGCAGTTCTTC. Translation gives CASSLVVDVSEQFF.